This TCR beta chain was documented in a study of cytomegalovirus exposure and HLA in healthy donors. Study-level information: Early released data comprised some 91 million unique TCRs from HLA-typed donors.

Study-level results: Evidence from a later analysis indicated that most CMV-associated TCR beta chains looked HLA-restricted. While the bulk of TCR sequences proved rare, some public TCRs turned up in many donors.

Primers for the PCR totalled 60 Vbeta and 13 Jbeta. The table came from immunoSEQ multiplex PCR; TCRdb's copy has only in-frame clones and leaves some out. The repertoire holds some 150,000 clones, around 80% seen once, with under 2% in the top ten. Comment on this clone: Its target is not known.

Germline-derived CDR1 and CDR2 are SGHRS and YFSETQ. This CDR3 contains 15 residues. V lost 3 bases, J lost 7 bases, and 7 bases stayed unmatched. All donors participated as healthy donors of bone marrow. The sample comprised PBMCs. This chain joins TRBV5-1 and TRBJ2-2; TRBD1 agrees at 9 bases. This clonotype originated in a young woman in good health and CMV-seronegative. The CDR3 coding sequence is TGCGCCAGCAGCTCTGACAGGGGGAGTTTCGGGGAGCTGTTTTTT. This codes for CASSSDRGSFGELFF. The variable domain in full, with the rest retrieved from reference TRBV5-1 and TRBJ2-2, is KAGVTQTPRYLIKTRGQQVTLSCSPISGHRSVSWYQQTPGQGLQFLFEYFSETQRNKGNFPGRFSGRQFSNSRSEMNVSTLELGDSALYLCASSSDRGSFGELFFGEGSRLTVL.